Following are 22 T cell receptor beta chains from one sample sequenced in a study of Ad26.COV2.S vaccination and SARS-CoV-2 variants. Method: immunoSEQ multiplex PCR; TCRdb's copy keeps in-frame clones and lacks some. The sample records about 320,000 clones, more than 70% being singletons. Treatment here: some 20 received Ad26.COV2.S at low or high dose, single or two shots; about 5 received placebo; per-sample allocation not given. Repertoires come from day 63 after the first vaccine or placebo injection. Sequenced material: peripheral blood, taken in a trial of Ad26.COV2.S vaccine versus placebo. Receptors were obtained from a person between 18 and 65 years old who received the Ad26.COV2.S COVID-19 vaccine or a placebo.

Regarding this clone: In the same sample, other DNA sequences code for this CDR3. The V call is TRBV4-1, the J call TRBJ1-1; no clear D gene. V was shortened by 0 bases and J by 1 base, with 9 bases between the two germline ends. The CDR3 runs to 15 residues. Germline V gene sequence: CDR1 MGHRA, CDR2 YSYEKL. The CDR3 DNA follows: TGCGCCAGCAGCCAAGAGGGCACAGCGAACACTGAAGCTTTCTTT. Protein product: CASSQEGTANTEAFF.

This clone showed up just a few times. The J gene is TRBJ2-5, the V gene TRBV11-2, with D possibly matching TRBD1 (7 bases). The CDR3 spans 14 residues. Germline CDR1 and CDR2: SGHAT and FQNNGV. V lost 1 base, J lost 5 bases, and 11 bases lay in between. In DNA form, the CDR3 reads TGTGCCAGCAGCTTAGTCAGGGGGAGGGAGACCCAGTACTTC. This sequence encodes CASSLVRGRETQYF. The entire variable domain, with the rest obtained from reference TRBV11-2 and TRBJ2-5, is as follows: EAGVAQSPRYKIIEKRQSVAFWCNPISGHATLYWYQQILGQGPKLLIQFQNNGVVDDSQLPKDRFSAERLKGVDSTLKIQPAKLEDSAVYLCASSLVRGRETQYFGPGTRLLVL.

This clone was recorded a few times. The chain has TRBV19 and TRBJ1-4; D is perhaps TRBD1 (5 bases). The CDR3 is 15 residues long. V lost 1 base to trimming and J lost 0 bases, with 6 bases between them. Germline V CDR1 and CDR2: LNHDA, SQIVND (reference sequence). Here the CDR3 reads CASSIGGTTNEKLFF. The CDR3, as DNA: TGTGCCAGTAGTATAGGGGGCACAACTAATGAAAAACTGTTTTTT. Full variable domain (rest looked up from reference TRBV19 and TRBJ1-4): DGGITQSPKYLFRKEGQNVTLSCEQNLNHDAMYWYRQDPGQGLRLIYYSQIVNDFQKGDIAEGYSVSREKKESFPLTVTSAQKNPTAFYLCASSIGGTTNEKLFFGSGTQLSVL.

V is TRBV7-8 and J is TRBJ1-4, with 8 bases that match TRBD1. The J segment lost 2 bases and the V segment lost 1 base, leaving 6 bases of the junction unmatched. The CDR3 contains 17 residues. Germline values: CDR1 SGHVS, CDR2 FQNEAQ. The DNA for the CDR3 is TGTGCCAGCAGCTTAGTGGCAGGGGGCTACACTAATGAAAAACTGTTTTTT. Protein product: CASSLVAGGYTNEKLFF.

The rearrangement uses TRBV29-1 and TRBJ1-2; no clear D. The CDR3 totals 12 residues. The V gene lost 4 bases and the J gene lost 6 bases, with 12 bases spanning the gap. CDR1 is SQVTM and CDR2 is ANQGSEA in the germline V gene. The CDR3 reads CSVGGYDDGYTF. CDR3 DNA sequence: TGCAGCGTTGGGGGTTACGACGATGGCTACACCTTC. Full variable domain (rest looked up from reference TRBV29-1 and TRBJ1-2): SAVISQKPSRDICQRGTSLTIQCQVDSQVTMMFWYRQQPGQSLTLIATANQGSEATYESGFVIDKFPISRPNLTFSTLTVSNMSPEDSSIYLCSVGGYDDGYTFGSGTRLTVV.

With respect to this clone: A read error is possible here, since a much larger clone lies one base away. The same CDR3 can be traced to other DNA sequences in this sample. The chain links TRBV3-1 (or the pseudogene TRBV3-2) to TRBJ2-7; no definite D call. CDR3 size: 13 residues. Deletions cut 0 bases from V and 2 bases from J, with 5 bases between. The germline gives CDR1 LGHDT, CDR2 YNNKEL (reference sequence). CDR3 coding DNA: TGTGCCAGCAGCCAAGACGGCGCCTACGAGCAGTACTTC. This gives the protein CASSQDGAYEQYF.

In this sample, this clone turned up once. The J gene is TRBJ1-1, the V gene TRBV30; tentative D call: TRBD1 (5 bases). The CDR3 runs 13 residues. The germline V gene has CDR1 GTSNPN and CDR2 SVGIG (reference sequence). Trimming pared 0 bases from V and 4 bases from J, leaving 9 bases between. CDR3 DNA sequence: TGTGCCTGGAGTGTGCAGGGTAGCACTGAAGCTTTCTTT. Encoded protein: CAWSVQGSTEAFF. Looking up the rest from reference TRBV30 and TRBJ1-1 gives the full variable domain: SQTIHQWPATLVQPVGSPLSLECTVEGTSNPNLYWYRQAAGRGLQLLFYSVGIGQISSEVPQNLSASRPQDRQFILSSKKLLLSDSGFYLCAWSVQGSTEAFFGQGTRLTVV.

This chain joins TRBV7-2 and TRBJ2-6; D might be TRBD2 (6 bases). The CDR3 length is 17 residues. Germline V CDR1 and CDR2: SGHTA, FQGNSA. V was cut by 2 bases and J by 0 bases, with 11 bases left in between. For the CDR3, the DNA is TGTGCCAGCAGCTTACGGGGGTCCGGCTCTGGGGCCAACGTCCTGACTTTC. This translates into CASSLRGSGSGANVLTF.

V usage is TRBV18 and J usage is TRBJ2-7, with D perhaps given as TRBD1 or TRBD2 (5 bases each). The V end lost 5 bases, the J end lost 1 base, and 12 bases lay between the germline ends. The germline V gene encodes CDR1 KGHSH and CDR2 LQKENI. This CDR3 spans 14 amino acids. In nucleotides, the CDR3 is TGTGCCAGCTCAACCGGGACGGGATCCTACGAGCAGTACTTC. It codes for CASSTGTGSYEQYF.

The chain combines TRBV2 with TRBJ1-1; D unresolved. V was clipped by 6 bases and J by 5 bases, with 7 bases between them. CDR1 and CDR2 (germline): SNHLY, FYNNEI. The CDR3 is 11 residues long. CDR3 coding DNA: TGTGCCAGCAGAGAGGAAACTGAAGCTTTCTTT. It specifies CASREETEAFF.

The V and J genes are TRBV18 and TRBJ1-5; D remains unclear. The V gene's germline CDR1 is KGHSH and CDR2 LQKENI. Trimming took off 3 bases at V and 4 bases at J, with 22 bases between the two ends. The CDR3 extends over 18 amino acids. CDR3 sequence: CASSPTPLTALLNQPQHF. The CDR3 DNA follows: TGTGCCAGCTCACCCACCCCCCTTACAGCCCTATTAAATCAGCCCCAGCATTTT.

This clone was detected once. The V call is TRBV6-5, the J call TRBJ1-1; no definite D call. Trimming stripped 6 bases from V and 5 bases from J, with 13 bases between. The CDR3 sequence is 13 residues long. Germline CDR1 reads MNHEY; CDR2 reads SVGAGI. The CDR3 here is CASRTLRRTEAFF. The CDR3 nucleotides are TGTGCCAGCAGGACCTTACGACGTACTGAAGCTTTCTTT.

The chain employs TRBV9 and TRBJ1-5; TRBD1 matches 9 bases. Germline V gene sequence: CDR1 SGDLS, CDR2 YYNGEE. The CDR3 sequence is 16 residues long. J lost 5 bases, V lost 2 bases, and 8 bases had no gene match. Written as DNA, the CDR3 is TGTGCCAGCAGCGTCCACCCGGACAGGGGAGATCAGCCCCAGCATTTT. It yields the protein CASSVHPDRGDQPQHF.

This chain links TRBV5-1 with TRBJ1-3; D uncertain. Trimming removed 0 bases from V and 0 bases from J, with 10 bases in between. This CDR3 is 16 amino acids long. Germline V CDR1 and CDR2: SGHRS, YFSETQ. The CDR3 region has the DNA TGCGCCAGCAGCTTGGGGTCCTCCGGCTCTGGAAACACCATATATTTT. Translated: CASSLGSSGSGNTIYF. Full variable domain (missing parts from reference TRBV5-1 and TRBJ1-3): KAGVTQTPRYLIKTRGQQVTLSCSPISGHRSVSWYQQTPGQGLQFLFEYFSETQRNKGNFPGRFSGRQFSNSRSEMNVSTLELGDSALYLCASSLGSSGSGNTIYFGEGSWLTVV.

The CDR3 spells CASSPRENTGELFF. DNA of the CDR3: TGTGCCAGCTCACCAAGGGAGAACACCGGGGAGCTGTTTTTT. The J gene is TRBJ2-2, the V gene TRBV18; D unresolved. V lost 2 bases to trimming and J lost 1 base, with 5 bases between them. Germline assignment: CDR1 KGHSH and CDR2 LQKENI. There are 14 residues in the CDR3.

The genes are TRBV2 and TRBJ1-2, with 7 bases fitting TRBD1. Trimming cost V 6 bases and J 1 base; bases outside gene matches: 11. Germline V gene data show CDR1 as SNHLY and CDR2 as FYNNEI. The CDR3 has 16 amino acids. CDR3 loop: CASRTTARGLNYGYTF. The CDR3 nucleotides are TGTGCCAGCAGGACCACTGCGAGGGGGCTTAACTATGGCTACACCTTC.

The J gene is TRBJ1-4, the V gene TRBV7-2; D gene ambiguous. The germline gives CDR1 SGHTA, CDR2 FQGNSA. V was trimmed by 1 base and J by 0 bases, leaving 6 bases between them. There are 15 residues in the CDR3. DNA of the CDR3: TGTGCCAGCAGCTTAGACATTGCAACTAATGAAAAACTGTTTTTT. Translation: CASSLDIATNEKLFF. The full variable domain, completed using reference TRBV7-2 and TRBJ1-4, is GAGVSQSPSNKVTEKGKDVELRCDPISGHTALYWYRQSLGQGLEFLIYFQGNSAPDKSGLPSDRFSAERTGGSVSTLTIQRTQQEDSAVYLCASSLDIATNEKLFFGSGTQLSVL.

The chain employs TRBV10-3 and TRBJ1-1; possible D gene TRBD1, 5 bases. CDR1 ENHRY and CDR2 SYGVKD come from the germline V gene. V shed 6 bases and J shed 5 bases, with 10 bases lying between them. The CDR3 length is 12 residues. The CDR3 protein is CAISGGETEAFF. CDR3 nucleotides: TGTGCCATCAGCGGAGGGGAAACTGAAGCTTTCTTT.

The chain employs TRBV10-3 and TRBJ1-2, with 10 bases identical to TRBD1. V lost 6 bases, J lost 13 bases, and 5 bases stayed unmatched. Germline-derived CDR1 and CDR2 are ENHRY and SYGVKD. The CDR3 has 11 residues. CDR3 bases: TGTGCCATCAGCCCGGGACAGGGGCCCACCTTC. Translating gives CAISPGQGPTF.

The chain employs TRBV19 and TRBJ2-7; D might be TRBD1 or TRBD2, each matching 5 bases. CDR1 and CDR2 from the germline V gene are LNHDA and SQIVND (reference sequence). CDR3 length: 14 residues. Trimming removed 4 bases at V and 4 bases at J, with 14 bases between. The CDR3 protein is CASSRPGPGYEQYF. The CDR3 DNA follows: TGTGCCAGTAGTAGACCGGGGCCCGGATACGAGCAGTACTTC.

The chain joins TRBV9 to TRBJ2-1; no clear D gene. Per germline, CDR1 SGDLS and CDR2 YYNGEE. The ends were cut back, 0 bases at V and 1 base at J, with 11 bases in the middle. This CDR3 is 16 amino acids long. Written as DNA, the CDR3 is TGTGCCAGCAGCGTAGATCGGTATGATTCCTACAATGAGCAGTTCTTC. This gives the protein CASSVDRYDSYNEQFF.

This chain connects TRBV5-1 to TRBJ2-3; D ambiguous. Germline CDR1 is SGHRS and CDR2 is YFSETQ. This CDR3 is 15 amino acids long. Trimming stripped 5 bases from V and 0 bases from J, with 13 bases between. The CDR3 region has the DNA TGCGCCAGCAGTCGAGAAGGATTCAGCACAGATACGCAGTATTTT. Translated, it gives CASSREGFSTDTQYF.